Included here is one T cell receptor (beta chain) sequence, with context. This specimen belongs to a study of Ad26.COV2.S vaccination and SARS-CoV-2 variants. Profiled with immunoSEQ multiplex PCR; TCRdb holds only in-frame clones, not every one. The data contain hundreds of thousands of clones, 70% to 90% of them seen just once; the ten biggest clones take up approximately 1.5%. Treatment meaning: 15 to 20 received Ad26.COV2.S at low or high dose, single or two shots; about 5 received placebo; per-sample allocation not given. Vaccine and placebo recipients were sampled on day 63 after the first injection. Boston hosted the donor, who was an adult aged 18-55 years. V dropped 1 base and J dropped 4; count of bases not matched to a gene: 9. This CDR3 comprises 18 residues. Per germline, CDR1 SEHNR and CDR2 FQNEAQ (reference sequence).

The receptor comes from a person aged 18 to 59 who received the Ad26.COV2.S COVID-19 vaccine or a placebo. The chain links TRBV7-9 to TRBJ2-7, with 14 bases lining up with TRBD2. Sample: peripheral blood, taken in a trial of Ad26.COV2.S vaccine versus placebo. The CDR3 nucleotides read TGTGCCAGCAGCTTAGATGGACTAGCGGGAGGCCCTATGTACGAGCAGTACTTC. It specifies CASSLDGLAGGPMYEQYF. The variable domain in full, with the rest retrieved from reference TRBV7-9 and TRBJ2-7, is DTGVSQNPRHKITKRGQNVTFRCDPISEHNRLYWYRQTLGQGPEFLTYFQNEAQLEKSRLLSDRFSAERPKGSFSTLEIQRTEQGDSAMYLCASSLDGLAGGPMYEQYFGPGTRLTVT.